One sample yielded the 18 T cell receptor beta chains listed below, sequenced in a study of cytomegalovirus exposure and HLA in healthy donors. The PCR contained 60 Vbeta and 13 Jbeta primers. Clones were sequenced by immunoSEQ multiplex PCR, and TCRdb holds only the in-frame ones, with some missing. The table includes approximately 74,000 clones, over 70% detected once. Sample: PBMCs. The receptors were sampled from a man in his 60s in good health and CMV-seropositive.

The chain carries TRBV6-1 and TRBJ2-7; D call uncertain. V lost 8 bases and J lost 4, with 12 bases in between. Germline-derived CDR1 and CDR2 are MNHNS and SASEGT. This CDR3 comprises 12 residues. CDR3 nucleotides: TGTGCCAGCGCCCGAGCCGTTTACGAGCAGTACTTC. The encoded protein is CASARAVYEQYF.

This clone showed up just once. The chain recombines TRBV11-2 with TRBJ2-7; tentative D call: TRBD1 (6 bases). This CDR3 region has 13 residues. The ends were cut back, 0 bases at V and 6 bases at J, with 9 bases in the middle. Germline-derived CDR1 and CDR2 are SGHAT and FQNNGV. The CDR3 DNA sequence: TGTGCCAGCAGCTTAGATCTAGGGGGCGAGCAGTACTTC. Protein sequence: CASSLDLGGEQYF.

This clone has a single count. J is TRBJ2-5 and V is TRBV5-1; the D gene is possibly TRBD1 (7 bases). The CDR3 totals 14 residues. V lost 5 bases to trimming and J lost 5 bases, with 16 bases between them. CDR1 and CDR2 from the germline V gene are SGHRS and YFSETQ. The CDR3 sequence is CASSRQGLRETQYF. In DNA form, the CDR3 reads TGCGCCAGCAGTAGACAGGGACTGCGGGAGACCCAGTACTTC.

This clone was seen only a few times. V usage is TRBV6-5 and J usage is TRBJ1-5, with 10 bases fitting TRBD1. CDR3 length: 15 residues. Trimming removed 7 bases from V and 7 bases from J; junction bases left unmatched: 10. The germline V gene has CDR1 MNHEY and CDR2 SVGAGI. CDR3 amino acids: CASTVTGTGDQPQHF. The CDR3 bases are TGTGCCAGCACCGTAACCGGGACAGGGGACCAGCCCCAGCATTTT.

The chain employs TRBV11-2 and TRBJ1-5; D ambiguous. V was cut by 1 base and J by 9 bases, with 10 bases left in between. Per germline, CDR1 SGHAT and CDR2 FQNNGV. The CDR3 consists of 13 residues. The CDR3 region has the DNA TGTGCCAGCAGCTTAGGCCACGGAGTGCCCCAGCATTTT. It translates to CASSLGHGVPQHF.

J is TRBJ2-3 and V is TRBV10-3; 9 nucleotides agree with TRBD1. Germline-derived CDR1 and CDR2 are ENHRY and SYGVKD. The CDR3 is 18 amino acids. The ends lost 2 bases at V and 4 bases at J; junction bases unmatched: 13. The CDR3 DNA reads TGTGCCATCAGTGAGCTGGGACAGGGTACATTTATCTCAGATACGCAGTATTTT. It translates to CAISELGQGTFISDTQYF.

CDR3: CASSPGQFNSPLHF. The DNA of the CDR3 is TGTGCCAGCTCACCGGGACAGTTTAATTCACCCCTCCACTTT. The chain uses TRBV18 and TRBJ1-6; 7 bases are shared with TRBD1. Per germline, CDR1 KGHSH and CDR2 LQKENI. Trimming took 3 bases from V and 6 from J; bases not matched to a gene: 2. The CDR3 runs to 14 residues.

V usage is TRBV27 and J usage is TRBJ2-7; D gene unclear. Looked up from germline, CDR1 is MNHEY and CDR2 is SMNVEV (reference sequence). V lost 2 bases and J 0 bases, leaving 8 bases between the germline ends. This CDR3 comprises 14 residues. DNA for the CDR3: TGTGCCAGCAGTTTACTCGGTCACTCCTACGAGCAGTACTTC. It specifies CASSLLGHSYEQYF.

The CDR3 DNA reads TGTGCCAGTGCGAGGGACAGGGGTGGCCGGGAGCTGTTTTTT. It is translated as CASARDRGGRELFF. This chain connects TRBV19 to TRBJ2-2, with TRBD1 matching over 10 bases. V trimming: 8 bases; J trimming: 9 bases; junction bases outside the gene matches: 9. The CDR3 runs to 14 residues. Germline CDR1 is LNHDA and CDR2 is SQIVND (reference sequence).

This clone was detected only once. The rearrangement joins TRBV9 to TRBJ1-1; 7 bases are a match to TRBD1. This CDR3 is built from 13 residues. Germline CDR1 reads SGDLS; CDR2 reads YYNGEE. Losses at the gene ends were 1 base for V and 6 bases for J; bases not matched to a gene: 3. CDR3 coding DNA: TGTGCCAGCAGCGTAACCCAGGGGGCTGAAGCTTTCTTT. Amino acids: CASSVTQGAEAFF. Combining the CDR3 with reference TRBV9 and TRBJ1-1 gives the whole variable domain DSGVTQTPKHLITATGQRVTLRCSPRSGDLSVYWYQQSLDQGLQFLIQYYNGEERAKGNILERFSAQQFPDLHSELNLSSLELGDSALYFCASSVTQGAEAFFGQGTRLTVV.

V is TRBV27 and J is TRBJ1-2; possible D gene TRBD1, 5 bases. V was cut by 0 bases and J by 2 bases, with 10 bases left in between. This CDR3 has 15 amino acids. Germline CDR1 reads MNHEY; CDR2 reads SMNVEV (reference sequence). This chain's CDR3 is CASSLSGGGNYGYTF. Written as DNA, the CDR3 is TGTGCCAGCAGTTTATCGGGGGGAGGGAACTATGGCTACACCTTC.

This clone was observed a single time. The chain employs TRBV5-1 and TRBJ1-4; maybe TRBD1 (6 bases). Germline loops: CDR1 SGHRS, CDR2 YFSETQ. The CDR3 spans 15 residues. Trimming stripped 3 bases from V and 5 bases from J, with 14 bases between. CDR3 bases: TGCGCCAGCAGCTATAACAGGGCACCGAATGAAAAACTGTTTTTT. Translating gives CASSYNRAPNEKLFF.

V gene TRBV5-1 combines with J gene TRBJ2-5, with D tentatively TRBD1 (5 bases). The CDR3 consists of 15 residues. Germline loops: CDR1 SGHRS, CDR2 YFSETQ. Trimming left V 0 bases short and J 1 base short, with 10 bases between. Written as DNA, the CDR3 is TGCGCCAGCAGCTTGGGGGGCGCCGGCCAAGAGACCCAGTACTTC. This encodes CASSLGGAGQETQYF.

V gene TRBV2 combines with J gene TRBJ1-5; D gene ambiguous. There are 12 residues in the CDR3. Germline V gives CDR1 SNHLY, CDR2 FYNNEI. Trimming left V 3 bases short and J 8 bases short, with 8 bases between. For the CDR3, the DNA is TGTGCCAGCAGTGACCCCCCGGAGCCCCAGCATTTT. Translation gives CASSDPPEPQHF.

The DNA of the CDR3 is TGTGCCAGCAGCTCTAATACAGGGCCGACCAACTATGGCTACACCTTC. Translation gives CASSSNTGPTNYGYTF. The V gene is TRBV11-3, the J gene TRBJ1-2; D possibly corresponds to TRBD1 (6 bases). This CDR3 spans 16 amino acids. V was cut by 4 bases and J by 2 bases, with 17 bases left in between. Germline CDR1 is SGHNT and CDR2 is YENEEA.

The chain has TRBV5-5 and TRBJ1-5; perhaps TRBD1 as D (6 bases). This CDR3 is 15 amino acids long. The V and J ends lost 2 bases and 3 bases respectively, with 12 bases between them. Germline-derived CDR1 and CDR2 are SGHKS and YYEKEE (reference sequence). CDR3 bases: TGTGCCAGCAGCTTAAATCCAGGGGACAATCAGCCCCAGCATTTT. This translates into CASSLNPGDNQPQHF.

The chain recombines TRBV21-1 with TRBJ1-5; the table's D gene call, TRBD1, was not cross checked with the DNA. TRBV21-1 is a pseudogene. The length of the CDR3 is 16 residues. The CDR3 region is CASREIRDYSNQPQHF. CDR3 nucleotides: TGTGCCAGCAGGGAGATCAGGGATTATAGCAATCAGCCCCAGCATTTT.

The chain joins TRBV20-1 to TRBJ1-1, with 7 bases that match TRBD1. The V and J ends lost 6 bases and 6 bases, in that order; junction bases with no gene match: 4. CDR3 size: 11 residues. Germline V gene sequence: CDR1 DFQATT, CDR2 SNEGSKA (reference sequence). The CDR3 bases are TGCAGTGCCGCAGGGGGACCTGAAGCTTTCTTT. Translated, it gives CSAAGGPEAFF.